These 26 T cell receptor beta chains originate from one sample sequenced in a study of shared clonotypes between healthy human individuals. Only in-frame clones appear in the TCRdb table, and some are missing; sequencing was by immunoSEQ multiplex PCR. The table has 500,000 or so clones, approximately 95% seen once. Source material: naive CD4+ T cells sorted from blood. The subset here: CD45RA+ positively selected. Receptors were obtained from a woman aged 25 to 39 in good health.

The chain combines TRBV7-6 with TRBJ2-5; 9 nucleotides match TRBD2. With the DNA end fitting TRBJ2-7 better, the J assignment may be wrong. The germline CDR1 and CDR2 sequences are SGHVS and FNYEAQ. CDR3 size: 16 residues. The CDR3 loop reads CASSLDAGGPPYEQYF. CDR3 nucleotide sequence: TGTGCCAGCAGCTTAGATGCGGGAGGGCCACCCTACGAGCAGTACTTC.

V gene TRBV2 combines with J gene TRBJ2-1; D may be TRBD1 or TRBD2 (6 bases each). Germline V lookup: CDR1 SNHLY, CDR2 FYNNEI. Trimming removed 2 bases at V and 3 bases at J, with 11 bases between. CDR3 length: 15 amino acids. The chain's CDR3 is CASSERGGYYNEQFF. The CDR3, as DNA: TGTGCCAGCAGTGAAAGAGGGGGGTACTACAATGAGCAGTTCTTC.

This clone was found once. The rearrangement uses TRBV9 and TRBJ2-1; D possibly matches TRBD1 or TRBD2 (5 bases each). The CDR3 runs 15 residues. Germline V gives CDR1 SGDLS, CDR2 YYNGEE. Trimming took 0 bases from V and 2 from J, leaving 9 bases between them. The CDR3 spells CASSVESGPYNEQFF. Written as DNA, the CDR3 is TGTGCCAGCAGCGTAGAATCGGGACCCTACAATGAGCAGTTCTTC.

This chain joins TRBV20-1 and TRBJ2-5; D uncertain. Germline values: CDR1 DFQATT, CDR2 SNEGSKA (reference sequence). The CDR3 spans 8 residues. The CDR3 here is CSPGVQYF. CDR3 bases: TGCAGCCCAGGAGTGCAGTACTTC.

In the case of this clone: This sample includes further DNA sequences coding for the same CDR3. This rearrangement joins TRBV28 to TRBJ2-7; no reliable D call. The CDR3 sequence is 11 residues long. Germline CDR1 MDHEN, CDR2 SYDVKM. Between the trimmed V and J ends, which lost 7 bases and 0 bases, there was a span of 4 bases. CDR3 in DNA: TGTGCCAGCACGAGCTCCTACGAGCAGTACTTC. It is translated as CASTSSYEQYF.

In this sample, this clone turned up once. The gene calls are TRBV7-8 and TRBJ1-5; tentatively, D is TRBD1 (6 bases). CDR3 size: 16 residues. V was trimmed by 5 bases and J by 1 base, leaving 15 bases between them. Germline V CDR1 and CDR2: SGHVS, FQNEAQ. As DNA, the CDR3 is TGTGCCAGCAGCCGACGACAGGCCGACAGCAATCAGCCCCAGCATTTT. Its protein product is CASSRRQADSNQPQHF. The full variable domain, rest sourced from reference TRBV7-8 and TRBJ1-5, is GAGVSQSPRYKVAKRGQDVALRCDPISGHVSLFWYQQALGQGPEFLTYFQNEAQLDKSGLPSDRFFAERPEGSVSTLKIQRTQQEDSAVYLCASSRRQADSNQPQHFGDGTRLSIL.

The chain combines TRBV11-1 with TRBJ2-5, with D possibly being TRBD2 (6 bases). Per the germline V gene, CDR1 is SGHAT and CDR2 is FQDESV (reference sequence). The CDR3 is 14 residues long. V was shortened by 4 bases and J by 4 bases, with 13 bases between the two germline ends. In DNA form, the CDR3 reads TGTGCCAGCAGCTCTCAACTAGCAGGAGAGACCCAGTACTTC. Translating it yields CASSSQLAGETQYF.

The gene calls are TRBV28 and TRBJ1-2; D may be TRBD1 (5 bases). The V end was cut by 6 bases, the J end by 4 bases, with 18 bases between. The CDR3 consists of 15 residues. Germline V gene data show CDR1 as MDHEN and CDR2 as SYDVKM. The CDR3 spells CASRTQGSHLYGYTF. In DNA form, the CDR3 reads TGTGCCAGCAGGACCCAGGGAAGCCACCTCTATGGCTACACCTTC.

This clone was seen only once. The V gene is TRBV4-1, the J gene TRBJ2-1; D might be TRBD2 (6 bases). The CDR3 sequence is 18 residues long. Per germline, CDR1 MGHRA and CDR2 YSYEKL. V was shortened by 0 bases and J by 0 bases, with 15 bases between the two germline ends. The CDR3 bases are TGCGCCAGCAGCCAAGAGGAACCGGGACTCAGCTCCTACAATGAGCAGTTCTTC. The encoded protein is CASSQEEPGLSSYNEQFF.

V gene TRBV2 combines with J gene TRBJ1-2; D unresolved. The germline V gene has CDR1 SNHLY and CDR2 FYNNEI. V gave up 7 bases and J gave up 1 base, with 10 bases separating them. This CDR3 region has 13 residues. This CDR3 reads CASNRQHNYGYTF. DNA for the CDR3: TGTGCCAGCAACCGCCAGCATAACTATGGCTACACCTTC.

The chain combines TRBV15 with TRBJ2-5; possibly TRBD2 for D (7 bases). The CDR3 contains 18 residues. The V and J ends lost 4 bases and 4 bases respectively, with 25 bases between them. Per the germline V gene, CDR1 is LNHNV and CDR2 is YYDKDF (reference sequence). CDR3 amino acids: CATSKPGGRERGGETQYF. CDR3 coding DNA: TGTGCCACCAGCAAACCCGGGGGGCGGGAGCGGGGAGGAGAGACCCAGTACTTC.

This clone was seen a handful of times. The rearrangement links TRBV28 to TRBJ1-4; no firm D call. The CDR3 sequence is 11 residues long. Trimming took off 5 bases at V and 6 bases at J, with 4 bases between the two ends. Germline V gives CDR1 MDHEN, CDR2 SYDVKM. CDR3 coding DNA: TGTGCCAGCAGTCCCCATGAAAAACTGTTTTTT. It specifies CASSPHEKLFF.

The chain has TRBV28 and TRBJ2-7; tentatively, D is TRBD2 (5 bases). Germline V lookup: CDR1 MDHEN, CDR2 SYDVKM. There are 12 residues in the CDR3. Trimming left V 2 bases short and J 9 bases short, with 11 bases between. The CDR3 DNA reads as TGTGCCAGCAGTTTACGGCTTGGGAGGCAGTACTTC. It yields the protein CASSLRLGRQYF.

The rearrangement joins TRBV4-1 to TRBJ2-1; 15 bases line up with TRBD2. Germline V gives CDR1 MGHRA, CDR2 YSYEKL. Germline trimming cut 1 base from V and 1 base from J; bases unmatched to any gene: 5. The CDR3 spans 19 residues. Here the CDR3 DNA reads TGCGCCAGCAGCCAAGTTGGACTAGCGGGAGGGCGGTCCTACAATGAGCAGTTCTTC. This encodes CASSQVGLAGGRSYNEQFF.

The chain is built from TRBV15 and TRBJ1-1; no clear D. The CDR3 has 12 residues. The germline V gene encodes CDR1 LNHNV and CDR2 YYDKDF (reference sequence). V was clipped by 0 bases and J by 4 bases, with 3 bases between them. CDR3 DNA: TGTGCCACCAGCAGAGATCGCACTGAAGCTTTCTTT. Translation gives CATSRDRTEAFF. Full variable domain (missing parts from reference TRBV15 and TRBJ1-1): DAMVIQNPRYQVTQFGKPVTLSCSQTLNHNVMYWYQQKSSQAPKLLFHYYDKDFNNEADTPDNFQSRRPNTSFCFLDIRSPGLGDTAMYLCATSRDRTEAFFGQGTRLTVV.

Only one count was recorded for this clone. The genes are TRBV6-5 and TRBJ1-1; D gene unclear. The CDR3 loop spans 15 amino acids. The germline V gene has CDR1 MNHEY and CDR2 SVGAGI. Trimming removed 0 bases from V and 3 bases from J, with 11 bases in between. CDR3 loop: CASSYSPGLDTEAFF. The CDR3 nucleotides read TGTGCCAGCAGTTACTCACCCGGGTTAGACACTGAAGCTTTCTTT.

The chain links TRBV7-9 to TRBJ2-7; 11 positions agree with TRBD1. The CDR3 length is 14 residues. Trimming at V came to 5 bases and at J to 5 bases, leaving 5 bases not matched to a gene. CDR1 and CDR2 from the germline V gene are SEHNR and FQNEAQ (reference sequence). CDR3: CASSTDRGLHEQYF. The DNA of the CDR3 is TGTGCCAGCAGCACGGACAGGGGGCTTCACGAGCAGTACTTC.

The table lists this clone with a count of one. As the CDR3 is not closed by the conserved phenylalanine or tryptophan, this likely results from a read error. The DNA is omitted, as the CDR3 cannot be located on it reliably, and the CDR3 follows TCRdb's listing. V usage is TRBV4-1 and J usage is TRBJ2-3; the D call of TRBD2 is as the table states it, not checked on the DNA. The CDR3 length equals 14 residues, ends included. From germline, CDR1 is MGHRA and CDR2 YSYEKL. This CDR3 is CASSQDRELAGVRV.

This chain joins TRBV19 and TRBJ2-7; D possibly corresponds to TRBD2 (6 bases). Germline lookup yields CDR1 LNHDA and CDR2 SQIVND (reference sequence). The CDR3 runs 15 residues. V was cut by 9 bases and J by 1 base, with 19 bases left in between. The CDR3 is CASSGSTSDSYEQYF. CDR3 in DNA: TGTGCCAGCTCAGGTTCGACTAGTGATTCCTACGAGCAGTACTTC.

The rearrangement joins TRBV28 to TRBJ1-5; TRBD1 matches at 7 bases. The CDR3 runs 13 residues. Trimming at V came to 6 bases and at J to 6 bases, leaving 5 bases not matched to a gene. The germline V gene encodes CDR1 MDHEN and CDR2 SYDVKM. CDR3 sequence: CASRGGAGQPQHF. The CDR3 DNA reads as TGTGCCAGCAGAGGGGGCGCGGGTCAGCCCCAGCATTTT. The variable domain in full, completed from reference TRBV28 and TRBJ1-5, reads DVKVTQSSRYLVKRTGEKVFLECVQDMDHENMFWYRQDPGLGLRLIYFSYDVKMKEKGDIPEGYSVSREKKERFSLILESASTNQTSMYLCASRGGAGQPQHFGDGTRLSIL.

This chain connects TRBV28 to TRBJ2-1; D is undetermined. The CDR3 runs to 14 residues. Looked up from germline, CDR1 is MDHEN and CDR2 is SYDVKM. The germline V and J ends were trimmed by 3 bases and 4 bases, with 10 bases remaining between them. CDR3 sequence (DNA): TGTGCCAGCAGTTTTGTAGGCCTTTACAATGAGCAGTTCTTC. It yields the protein CASSFVGLYNEQFF.

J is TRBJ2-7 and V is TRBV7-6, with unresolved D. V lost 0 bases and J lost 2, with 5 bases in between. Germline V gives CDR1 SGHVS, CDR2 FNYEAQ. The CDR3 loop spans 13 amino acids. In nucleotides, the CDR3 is TGTGCCAGCAGCTTAGCAGTGACCTACGAGCAGTACTTC. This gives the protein CASSLAVTYEQYF.

CDR3 nucleotides: TGTGCCAGCAGTGAAGGACCCTCGATGCCGGGACTAGCGTCCAATGAGCAGTTCTTC. As protein: CASSEGPSMPGLASNEQFF. The chain uses TRBV6-1 and TRBJ2-1; 10 nucleotides line up with TRBD2. Per the germline V gene, CDR1 is MNHNS and CDR2 is SASEGT. With 1 base clipped from V and 6 bases from J, the junction kept 15 bases outside the gene matches. The CDR3 sequence is 19 residues long.

CDR3 bases: TGTGCCAGCAGCTTGGTCCGGAACACTGAAGCTTTCTTT. Protein product: CASSLVRNTEAFF. This rearrangement joins TRBV7-8 to TRBJ1-1, with D hard to call. Per the germline V gene, CDR1 is SGHVS and CDR2 is FQNEAQ. V was pared by 3 bases and J by 1 base, with 6 bases between. The CDR3 spans 13 residues.

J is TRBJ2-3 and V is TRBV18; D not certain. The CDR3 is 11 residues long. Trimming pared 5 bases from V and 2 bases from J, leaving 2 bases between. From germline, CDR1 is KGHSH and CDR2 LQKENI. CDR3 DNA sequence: TGTGCCAGCTCAAACACAGATACGCAGTATTTT. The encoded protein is CASSNTDTQYF.

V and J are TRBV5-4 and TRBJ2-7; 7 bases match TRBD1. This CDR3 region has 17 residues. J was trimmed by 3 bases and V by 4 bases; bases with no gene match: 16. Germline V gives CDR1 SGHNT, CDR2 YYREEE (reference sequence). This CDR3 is CASSAQGQSEKFYEQYF. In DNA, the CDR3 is TGTGCCAGCAGCGCCCAGGGACAGTCGGAGAAGTTCTACGAGCAGTACTTC.